This T cell receptor beta chain came from a study of T-cell memory formation after mild COVID-19. A 5'RACE reaction primed in the constant segment made cDNA libraries of TCR alpha and TCR beta, and these carried sample barcodes and UMIs. One entry per CDR3 protein, called by TCRdb with MiXCR from the 5' RACE reads. The profile shows 100,000 to 150,000 distinct CDR3 sequences, about 18% of them singletons. Findings and limits, study-wide: Those CD4+ clones that contracted were mainly in CM and EM (CD8+ ones in EMRA). CD4/CD8 balance characterized clones contracting day 15 to 85, and CD4+ skew characterized later expanders.

The CDR3 runs to 13 residues. Deletions cut 6 bases from V and 8 bases from J, with 16 bases between. This clonotype was detected a few times. Its antigen is still unknown. The chain recombines TRBV12-3 or TRBV12-4 with TRBJ1-2; weak D call: TRBD1 (5 bases). Specimen: PBMCs or a T cell subset sorted from them (not recorded which). This sequence originates from a man aged 18 to 30 who had mild COVID-19 (a few samples of this study predate the infection). Cell type and time point are not known. CDR3 in DNA: TGTGCCAGCAGATTCCAGGGCAGTGGGGGCTACACCTTC. This gives the protein CASRFQGSGGYTF.